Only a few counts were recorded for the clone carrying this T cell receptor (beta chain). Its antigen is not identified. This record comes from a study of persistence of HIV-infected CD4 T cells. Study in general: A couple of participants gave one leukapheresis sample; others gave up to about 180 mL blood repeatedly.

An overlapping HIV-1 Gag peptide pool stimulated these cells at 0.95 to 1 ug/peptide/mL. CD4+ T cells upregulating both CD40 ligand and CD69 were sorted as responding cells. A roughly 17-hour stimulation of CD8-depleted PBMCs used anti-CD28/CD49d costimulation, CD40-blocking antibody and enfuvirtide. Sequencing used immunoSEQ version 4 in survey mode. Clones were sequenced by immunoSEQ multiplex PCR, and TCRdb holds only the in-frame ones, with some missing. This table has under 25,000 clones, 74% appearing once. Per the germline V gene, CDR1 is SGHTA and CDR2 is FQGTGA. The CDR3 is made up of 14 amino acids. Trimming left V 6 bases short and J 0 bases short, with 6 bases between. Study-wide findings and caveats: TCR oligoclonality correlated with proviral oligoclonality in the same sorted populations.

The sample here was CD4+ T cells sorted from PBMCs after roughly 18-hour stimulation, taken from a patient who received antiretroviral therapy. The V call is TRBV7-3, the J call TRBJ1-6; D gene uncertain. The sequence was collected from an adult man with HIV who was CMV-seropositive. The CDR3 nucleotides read TGTGCCAGCAGGCTGAGCTCCTATAATTCACCCCTCCACTTT. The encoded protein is CASRLSSYNSPLHF.